These 7 T cell receptor beta chains were sequenced from one sample in a study of blood T cell repertoires in COVID-19. Repertoires were generated with immunoSEQ multiplex PCR, while TCRdb's copy carries only in-frame clones and drops some. Found here are about 100,000 clones, roughly 79% of them singletons; the top ten hold under 35%. Source material: peripheral blood. The receptors originated from a man aged 65-85 years with active or convalescent COVID-19.

The chain is built from TRBV4-1 and TRBJ2-3, with TRBD2 matching over 8 bases. J was trimmed by 14 bases and V by 5 bases; bases with no gene match: 18. Germline V lookup: CDR1 MGHRA, CDR2 YSYEKL. The CDR3 runs to 15 residues. The CDR3 is CASSALTAGGYGSYF. The DNA for the CDR3 is TGCGCCAGCAGCGCCCTAACGGCGGGAGGCTACGGGTCGTATTTT.

Here the CDR3 DNA reads TGTGCCAGCAGCGCATTAGGACAGAACTCTGGAAACACCATATATTTT. Its protein product is CASSALGQNSGNTIYF. This chain connects TRBV9 to TRBJ1-3; D might be TRBD1 (6 bases). Trimming pared 3 bases from V and 0 bases from J, leaving 13 bases between. Germline assignment: CDR1 SGDLS and CDR2 YYNGEE. This CDR3 has 16 residues.

The chain uses TRBV30 and TRBJ2-5, with a tentative D call TRBD2 (6 bases). CDR3 size: 13 residues. Germline V gives CDR1 GTSNPN, CDR2 SVGIG (reference sequence). The V and J ends lost 1 base and 3 bases respectively, with 9 bases between them. The CDR3 coding sequence is TGTGCCTGGAGTGGCGGGATCGAAGAGACCCAGTACTTC. Amino acid sequence: CAWSGGIEETQYF.

This chain uses TRBV11-2 with TRBJ1-2, with D perhaps matching TRBD1 (6 bases). The germline V and J ends were trimmed by 3 bases and 1 base, with 15 bases remaining between them. Germline CDR1 and CDR2: SGHAT and FQNNGV. The CDR3 loop spans 16 amino acids. The CDR3 protein is CASSFLRTEFNYGYTF. CDR3 in DNA: TGTGCCAGCAGCTTCCTTCGGACAGAATTTAACTATGGCTACACCTTC.

The gene calls are TRBV11-1 and TRBJ2-7; the D gene is possibly TRBD1 (6 bases). Trimming pared 6 bases from V and 2 bases from J, leaving 11 bases between. The length of the CDR3 is 13 residues. CDR1 and CDR2 (germline): SGHAT, FQDESV (reference sequence). CDR3 nucleotides: TGTGCCAGCAGGGGGGACATCGCCTACGAGCAGTACTTC. The encoded protein is CASRGDIAYEQYF.

This clone occurred once. The chain is built from TRBV11-2 and TRBJ1-4; 7 bases match TRBD1. This CDR3 has 17 amino acids. Per germline, CDR1 SGHAT and CDR2 FQNNGV. The trim removed 6 bases at V and 1 base at J, leaving 11 bases unmatched. For the CDR3, the DNA is TGTGCCAGCAGTATAACAGGGGCAATCGAAACTAATGAAAAACTGTTTTTT. Translating gives CASSITGAIETNEKLFF.

The rearrangement joins TRBV24-1 to TRBJ1-1, with a tentative D call TRBD1 (5 bases). The length of the CDR3 is 11 residues. Trimming cost V 9 bases and J 5 bases, with 9 bases left between them. CDR1 and CDR2 from the germline V gene are KGHDR and SFDVKD. The DNA for the CDR3 is TGTGCCACCTCGCAGGGTACTGAAGCTTTCTTT. It codes for CATSQGTEAFF.